Listed here are 13 T cell receptor beta chains from one sample, sequenced in a study of cytomegalovirus exposure and HLA in healthy donors. Use of 60 Vbeta and 13 Jbeta primers characterized the PCR. TCRdb's table, derived via immunoSEQ multiplex PCR, lists solely in-frame clones and lacks some. This table holds about 98,000 clones, around 67% found once. Source material: PBMCs. The receptors shown here come from a man in his fifties or sixties in good health and CMV-seronegative.

This chain joins TRBV5-5 and TRBJ2-7; 7 bases align to TRBD1. The CDR3 consists of 13 residues. J lost 4 bases, V lost 0 bases, and 1 base had no gene match. In germline, CDR1 is SGHKS, CDR2 YYEKEE (reference sequence). The CDR3 DNA reads as TGTGCCAGCAGCTTGGACAGGGGATACGAGCAGTACTTC. Translating it yields CASSLDRGYEQYF. The variable domain in full, completed from reference TRBV5-5 and TRBJ2-7, reads DAGVTQSPTHLIKTRGQQVTLRCSPISGHKSVSWYQQVLGQGPQFIFQYYEKEERGRGNFPDRFSARQFPNYSSELNVNALLLGDSALYLCASSLDRGYEQYFGPGTRLTVT.

This clone was seen a single time. This rearrangement joins TRBV14 to TRBJ2-1; tentatively, D is TRBD2 (7 bases). The CDR3 spans 16 residues. Trimming took 4 bases from V and 4 from J, leaving 17 bases between them. In germline, CDR1 is SGHDN, CDR2 FVKESK. The CDR3 DNA follows: TGTGCCAGCAGCCCCCTGCGGGCGGGGGCATACAATGAGCAGTTCTTC. This codes for CASSPLRAGAYNEQFF. Full variable domain (remainder filled in from reference TRBV14 and TRBJ2-1): EAGVTQFPSHSVIEKGQTVTLRCDPISGHDNLYWYRRVMGKEIKFLLHFVKESKQDESGMPNNRFLAERTGGTYSTLKVQPAELEDSGVYFCASSPLRAGAYNEQFFGPGTRLTVL.

The V and J genes are TRBV28 and TRBJ2-7, with 12 bases fitting TRBD2. V lost 5 bases, J lost 4 bases, and 18 bases stayed unmatched. This CDR3 region has 19 residues. Per the germline V gene, CDR1 is MDHEN and CDR2 is SYDVKM. The CDR3, as DNA: TGTGCCAGCAGTCCGCACACTCTAGCGGGAGGGCCCCCCCGGTACGAGCAGTACTTC. It is translated as CASSPHTLAGGPPRYEQYF.

V is TRBV7-3 and J is TRBJ1-1; the D gene is possibly TRBD1 (5 bases). The CDR3 is 14 residues long. V gave up 1 base and J gave up 5 bases, with 11 bases separating them. The V gene's germline CDR1 is SGHTA and CDR2 FQGTGA. CDR3 coding DNA: TGTGCCAGCAGCTTAAACGGTAGGGGAACTGAAGCTTTCTTT. As protein: CASSLNGRGTEAFF.

This clone was observed a few times. V is TRBV27 and J is TRBJ2-7; no clear D. Germline CDR1 and CDR2: MNHEY and SMNVEV (reference sequence). The CDR3 loop spans 12 amino acids. V dropped 6 bases and J dropped 0 bases, with 6 bases sitting between them. CDR3 in amino acids: CASSRNSYEQYF. In DNA form, the CDR3 reads TGTGCCAGCAGCCGTAACTCCTACGAGCAGTACTTC.

The CDR3 DNA reads TGTGCCAGCAGTTTTGACCCGGGGGTGAGTGAGCAGTTCTTC. Encoded protein: CASSFDPGVSEQFF. The chain employs TRBV6-6 and TRBJ2-1; perhaps TRBD2 as D (6 bases). Trimming removed 4 bases at V and 9 bases at J, with 16 bases between. This CDR3 comprises 14 residues. Germline V gene sequence: CDR1 MNHNY, CDR2 SVGAGI (reference sequence).

This chain links TRBV10-1 with TRBJ2-1; TRBD2 matches at 13 bases. V lost 5 bases and J lost 0; bases outside the gene matches: 7. This CDR3 comprises 18 residues. The V gene's germline CDR1 is WNHNN and CDR2 SYGVQD (reference sequence). This CDR3 reads CASSSRRTSGSSYNEQFF. CDR3 DNA sequence: TGCGCCAGCAGTAGCCGACGGACTAGCGGGAGCTCCTACAATGAGCAGTTCTTC.

V is TRBV27 and J is TRBJ1-2; TRBD1 matches 11 bases. Germline-derived CDR1 and CDR2 are MNHEY and SMNVEV (reference sequence). The trim removed 6 bases at V and 3 bases at J, leaving 3 bases unmatched. The CDR3 spans 14 residues. DNA of the CDR3: TGTGCCAGCAGAAGGACAGGGGGCGACTATGGCTACACCTTC. It codes for CASRRTGGDYGYTF.

The chain recombines TRBV2 with TRBJ2-5, with 9 bases that match TRBD1. The J call may be in error: the DNA end matches TRBJ2-7 better. CDR3 size: 14 residues. Germline V gene data show CDR1 as SNHLY and CDR2 as FYNNEI. As DNA, the CDR3 is TGTGCCAGCTTGACAGGGGGTCGGAAGTACGAGCAGTACTTC. The encoded protein is CASLTGGRKYEQYF.

This clone was detected only once. The V call is TRBV7-9, the J call TRBJ2-7; 12 nucleotides align to TRBD1. The trim removed 4 bases at V and 5 bases at J, leaving 6 bases unmatched. This CDR3 contains 15 residues. Germline-derived CDR1 and CDR2 are SEHNR and FQNEAQ (reference sequence). The DNA of the CDR3 is TGTGCCAGCAGCTACCGGGACAGGGGGCTCAACGAGCAGTACTTC. Translated, it gives CASSYRDRGLNEQYF. Together with reference TRBV7-9 and TRBJ2-7, the CDR3 gives the full variable domain: DTGVSQNPRHKITKRGQNVTFRCDPISEHNRLYWYRQTLGQGPEFLTYFQNEAQLEKSRLLSDRFSAERPKGSFSTLEIQRTEQGDSAMYLCASSYRDRGLNEQYFGPGTRLTVT.

The table lists this clone with a few counts. The gene calls are TRBV28 and TRBJ2-5; D ambiguous. The CDR3 loop spans 15 amino acids. V shed 4 bases and J shed 5 bases, with 17 bases lying between them. Looked up from germline, CDR1 is MDHEN and CDR2 is SYDVKM. The CDR3 loop reads CASSSTPEQMETQYF. Here the CDR3 DNA reads TGTGCCAGCAGTTCGACTCCCGAGCAAATGGAGACCCAGTACTTC.

The V gene is TRBV2, the J gene TRBJ2-7; no clear D. CDR1 and CDR2 (germline): SNHLY, FYNNEI. Trimming removed 4 bases from V and 5 bases from J, with 15 bases in between. This CDR3 is 14 amino acids long. CDR3 sequence reads: CASSVRQTFDEQYF. The CDR3 DNA follows: TGTGCCAGCAGTGTACGGCAGACTTTTGACGAGCAGTACTTC. The entire variable domain, with the rest obtained from reference TRBV2 and TRBJ2-7, is as follows: EPEVTQTPSHQVTQMGQEVILRCVPISNHLYFYWYRQILGQKVEFLVSFYNNEISEKSEIFDDQFSVERPDGSNFTLKIRSTKLEDSAMYFCASSVRQTFDEQYFGPGTRLTVT.

This clone was detected only a few times. The chain couples TRBV5-1 to TRBJ2-7; 7 bases align to TRBD1. Trimming took 0 bases from V and 2 from J; bases not matched to a gene: 5. Germline loops: CDR1 SGHRS, CDR2 YFSETQ. This CDR3 contains 15 residues. The CDR3 here is CASSLAGQPPYEQYF. In nucleotides, the CDR3 is TGCGCCAGCAGCTTGGCGGGACAGCCTCCCTACGAGCAGTACTTC.